A selection of T cell receptor beta chains follows, all from one sample in a study of vaccination and CD4 T cells after COVID-19. TCRdb redid the calling of the PCR reads with MiXCR, one entry per CDR3 protein. Found here are about 15,000 distinct CDR3 sequences, 66% of them singletons; the top ten hold roughly 1.1%. This material consisted of CD4+ T cells from blood, taken after SARS-CoV-2 vaccination. The source of these receptors is a human donor who had recovered from COVID-19. The CDR3 runs from the conserved cysteine through the conserved F or W. A D gene is named only where the DNA matches it firmly. Only some rows state a clone size, as once, few, many or a class for expanded clones.

D gene: -
CDR3 length: 15
V gene: TRBV7-2
clone size: -
J gene: TRBJ2-1
CDR3 protein: CASTQFGRQTAEQFF
CDR3 DNA: TGTGCCAGCACCCAATTCGGGAGACAGACCGCTGAGCAGTTCTTC

D gene: TRBD1
CDR3 length: 13
V gene: TRBV10-3
clone size: -
J gene: TRBJ2-7
CDR3 protein: CAISGQGAYEQYF
CDR3 DNA: TGTGCCATCAGCGGACAGGGGGCCTACGAGCAGTACTTC

D gene: -
CDR3 length: 16
V gene: TRBV30
clone size: few
J gene: TRBJ1-5
CDR3 protein: CAWSVIGSYSNQPQHF
CDR3 DNA: TGTGCCTGGAGTGTAATCGGTTCGTATAGCAATCAGCCCCAGCATTTT

D gene: -
CDR3 length: 15
V gene: TRBV24-1
clone size: -
J gene: TRBJ2-5
CDR3 protein: CATGENGVSQETQYF
CDR3 DNA: TGTGCCACCGGGGAGAATGGCGTTTCTCAAGAGACCCAGTACTTC

D gene: -
CDR3 length: 14
V gene: TRBV7-3
clone size: -
J gene: TRBJ2-3
CDR3 protein: CASSLMAGTDTQYF
CDR3 DNA: TGTGCCAGCAGCTTGATGGCGGGAACAGATACGCAGTATTTT

D gene: TRBD1
CDR3 length: 15
V gene: TRBV15
clone size: -
J gene: TRBJ1-4
CDR3 protein: CATSTEGQGNEKLFF
CDR3 DNA: TGTGCCACCAGCACAGAGGGACAGGGTAATGAAAAACTGTTTTTT

D gene: -
CDR3 length: 16
V gene: TRBV20-1
clone size: -
J gene: TRBJ1-1
CDR3 protein: CSAASWGAGTGAEAFF
CDR3 DNA: TGCAGTGCAGCATCATGGGGCGCAGGTACCGGGGCTGAAGCTTTCTTT

D gene: TRBD1
CDR3 length: 15
V gene: TRBV7-3
clone size: -
J gene: TRBJ2-2
CDR3 protein: CASSLNGQGGRELFF
CDR3 DNA: TGTGCCAGCAGCTTAAACGGACAGGGCGGGAGGGAGCTGTTTTTT

D gene: TRBD2
CDR3 length: 15
V gene: TRBV6-2/TRBV6-3
clone size: -
J gene: TRBJ2-1
CDR3 protein: CASRQLAGVKNEQFF
CDR3 DNA: TGTGCCAGCAGACAACTAGCGGGAGTTAAGAATGAGCAGTTCTTC

D gene: -
CDR3 length: 16
V gene: TRBV4-1
clone size: -
J gene: TRBJ1-5
CDR3 protein: CASSQDPGVYYQPQHF
CDR3 DNA: TGCGCCAGCAGCCAAGATCCCGGGGTGTACTATCAGCCCCAGCATTTT

D gene: -
CDR3 length: 15
V gene: TRBV15
clone size: -
J gene: TRBJ1-2
CDR3 protein: CATSRGIIDNYGYTF
CDR3 DNA: TGTGCCACCAGCAGAGGGATTATCGATAACTATGGCTACACCTTC